The 13 T cell receptor beta chains below were found in one sample sequenced in a study of OX40 agonist ivuxolimab in advanced cancers. Using immunoSEQ multiplex PCR, the repertoire was profiled, and TCRdb retains in-frame clones only, with some absent. The profile covers approximately 11,000 clones, with less than 80% appearing a single time and approximately 40% taken by the ten largest. The source material was CD4+ or CD8+ T cells sorted from blood, sampled in a trial of the OX40 agonist ivuxolimab. The receptors originated from an adult with an advanced solid tumor such as melanoma, head and neck, liver or kidney cancer.

The chain uses TRBV4-1 and TRBJ2-1; the match to TRBD2 covers 9 bases. The trim removed 3 bases at V and 8 bases at J, leaving 8 bases unmatched. Germline CDR1 MGHRA, CDR2 YSYEKL. The length of the CDR3 is 15 residues. For the CDR3, the DNA is TGCGCCAGCAGCCATAGCGGGAGAATATTCCATGAGCAGTTCTTC. Residues: CASSHSGRIFHEQFF.

The rearrangement uses TRBV27 and TRBJ2-3; D call uncertain. The ends were cut back, 3 bases at V and 0 bases at J, with 10 bases in the middle. Germline V CDR1 and CDR2: MNHEY, SMNVEV (reference sequence). There are 15 residues in the CDR3. Here the CDR3 DNA reads TGTGCCAGCAGTTTGGTACCTACTAGCACAGATACGCAGTATTTT. Protein: CASSLVPTSTDTQYF.

The chain carries TRBV27 and TRBJ2-2, with 8 bases fitting TRBD2. The CDR3 has 17 residues. The trim removed 1 base at V and 1 base at J, leaving 5 bases unmatched. The germline CDR1 and CDR2 sequences are MNHEY and SMNVEV (reference sequence). CDR3 region: CASSLYAGGWNTGELFF. DNA for the CDR3: TGTGCCAGCAGTTTATACGCGGGAGGCTGGAACACCGGGGAGCTGTTTTTT.

The J gene is TRBJ2-3, the V gene TRBV4-3; 9 bases line up with TRBD2. CDR3 length equals 15 residues. Germline lookup yields CDR1 LGHNA and CDR2 YSLEER. Germline trimming cut 1 base from V and 4 bases from J; bases unmatched to any gene: 3. CDR3: CASSQVAGGPDTQYF. The CDR3 DNA sequence: TGCGCCAGCAGCCAAGTGGCGGGAGGGCCAGATACGCAGTATTTT.

This rearrangement joins TRBV6-4 to TRBJ2-1, with D perhaps TRBD2 (6 bases). V lost 2 bases and J lost 8, with 10 bases in between. Germline-derived CDR1 and CDR2 are MRHNA and SNTAGT. The CDR3 spans 13 residues. CDR3 in DNA: TGTGCCAGCAGTGACCGGGGGAACGATGAGCAGTTCTTC. Protein sequence: CASSDRGNDEQFF.

The chain uses TRBV27 and TRBJ2-2; D call uncertain. The CDR3 is made up of 12 amino acids. The germline V gene has CDR1 MNHEY and CDR2 SMNVEV (reference sequence). V was trimmed by 5 bases and J by 5 bases, leaving 6 bases between them. CDR3 DNA sequence: TGTGCCAGCAGTCAACTAACCGGGGAGCTGTTTTTT. It is translated as CASSQLTGELFF.

This clone came up a few times. Other DNA sequences in the same sample also yield this CDR3. V gene TRBV28 combines with J gene TRBJ2-2; the D gene is possibly TRBD2 (5 bases). Germline assignment: CDR1 MDHEN and CDR2 SYDVKM. The CDR3 runs to 13 residues. V was shortened by 6 bases and J by 5 bases, with 10 bases between the two germline ends. As DNA, the CDR3 is TGTGCCAGCAGCTCACGGGGAACCGGGGAGCTGTTTTTT. Protein sequence: CASSSRGTGELFF. The whole variable domain, filled in from reference TRBV28 and TRBJ2-2, reads DVKVTQSSRYLVKRTGEKVFLECVQDMDHENMFWYRQDPGLGLRLIYFSYDVKMKEKGDIPEGYSVSREKKERFSLILESASTNQTSMYLCASSSRGTGELFFGEGSRLTVL.

The chain combines TRBV28 with TRBJ2-2; 8 bases match TRBD1. The CDR3 covers 15 residues. Germline CDR1 MDHEN, CDR2 SYDVKM. After removal of 6 bases from V and 3 bases from J, the junction contained 6 bases not matched to a gene. The CDR3 sequence is CASSPGTGDTGELFF. DNA of the CDR3: TGTGCCAGCAGCCCCGGGACAGGAGACACCGGGGAGCTGTTTTTT.

This chain joins TRBV5-8 and TRBJ1-1; 7 nucleotides line up with TRBD1. V was pared by 2 bases and J by 5 bases, with 6 bases of the junction left unmatched. The CDR3 covers 14 residues. CDR1 and CDR2 from the germline V gene are SGHTS and YDEGEE. CDR3 DNA sequence: TGTGCCAGCAGCTTCGTCGCAGGGGGTACTGAAGCTTTCTTT. This gives the protein CASSFVAGGTEAFF.

The chain joins TRBV9 to TRBJ2-1, with D unclear. Germline CDR1 reads SGDLS; CDR2 reads YYNGEE. V shed 4 bases and J shed 1 base, with 12 bases lying between them. The CDR3 runs to 15 residues. The CDR3 nucleotides read TGTGCCAGCAGCATCTATTCAGGATCCTACAATGAGCAGTTCTTC. As protein: CASSIYSGSYNEQFF.

The chain recombines TRBV5-5 with TRBJ2-5; D is ambiguous. In germline, CDR1 is SGHKS, CDR2 YYEKEE (reference sequence). V was shortened by 2 bases and J by 2 bases, with 1 base between the two germline ends. The CDR3 runs to 11 residues. DNA of the CDR3: TGTGCCAGCAGCTTTCAAGAGACCCAGTACTTC. This gives the protein CASSFQETQYF. The complete variable domain, with remaining parts taken from reference TRBV5-5 and TRBJ2-5, reads DAGVTQSPTHLIKTRGQQVTLRCSPISGHKSVSWYQQVLGQGPQFIFQYYEKEERGRGNFPDRFSARQFPNYSSELNVNALLLGDSALYLCASSFQETQYFGPGTRLLVL.

The V gene is TRBV4-3, the J gene TRBJ2-4, with no clear D. Germline V gene lookup returns CDR1 LGHNA and CDR2 YSLEER. With 5 bases removed from V and 0 bases from J, the gap between germline ends came to 14 bases. The CDR3 runs to 16 residues. This CDR3 reads CASSSSHSVAKNIQYF. The CDR3 bases are TGCGCCAGCAGCAGTTCCCACTCCGTAGCCAAAAACATTCAGTACTTC.

This chain's CDR3 is CASTPEGDSYEQYF. The CDR3 nucleotides read TGTGCCAGCACCCCGGAAGGGGACTCCTACGAGCAGTACTTC. The J gene is TRBJ2-7, the V gene TRBV4-2; the D gene is possibly TRBD1 (5 bases). Trimming shortened V by 7 bases and J by 0 bases, and 13 bases separated the two germline ends. Germline loops: CDR1 LGHNA, CDR2 YNFKEQ. The CDR3 length is 14 residues.